This T cell receptor (beta chain) was captured by sequencing in a study of shared clonotypes between healthy human individuals (TCRdb year 2020). As for the study more broadly: The cohort included a few men and a couple of women between 18 and 49 years of age. Per donor, three plates each were used for CD4 naive and CD4 memory, two for CD8 naive, and one for CD8 memory. Blood TCR repertoires of a handful of healthy adults were deeply sequenced to estimate repertoire size and the extent of clonotype sharing between individuals. To increase sequencing depth and limit assay-specific biases, different laboratories used diverse techniques to prepare libraries and sequence TCR repertoires. Leukapheresis yielded between about 0.9 and 9 billion PBMCs per donor. Overall study outcomes, separate from this receptor: Naive subsets generally had larger estimated clonotype richness than memory subsets did. When several donors were compared, the shared fraction of clonotypes was approximately 5% for naive CD4, 3.5% to 4% for naive CD8, more than 2% for memory CD4, and 0.4% for memory CD8. Based on pairwise subsampling, the degree of clonotype sharing among donors was expected to be affected by sequencing depth. Because the study included a small number of donors, the genetic and exposure-history diversity represented was limited. Only blood was sampled, and tissue TCR repertoires likely differ from those in blood. Incomplete sequencing was indicated by rarefaction of sorted-subset datasets, despite the large sequencing depth. Higher generation probabilities were observed for clonotypes shared by all four sorted-subset donors than for non-shared clonotypes.

With regard to this clone: Its antigen remains unidentified. Nothing much larger sits one base from this clone, and base qualities are not available. The same CDR3 arises from other DNA sequences in this sample as well.

Using the deep immunoSEQ assay, multiplex PCR amplified TCR CDR3 regions from genomic DNA. Genomic DNA extracted from each cell subset was distributed evenly over all wells of several immunoSEQ 96-well plates, and each plate served as one replicate. For sorted subsets, about 200 ng genomic DNA, equal to some 30,000 T cell genomes, was loaded into each replicate PCR. Purified libraries were quantified with a Qubit 3.0 fluorometer, sized on a Bioanalyzer 2100, and re-quantified with the KAPA Library Quantification kit. Each immunoSEQ 96-well plate was sequenced on its own single-read 150-cycle Illumina NextSeq 550 flow cell. In the paper's pipeline: Because only junctional sequences without quality scores were contained in the immunoSEQ output, filtering matching that applied to full-length reads could not be performed. To assign V/J genes and CDR3, sequences were annotated using PyIR, a Python wrapper for IgBLAST v1.9, with IMGT germline references. Reads were filtered out if the reads had weak V/J assignments (E-value above 1e-6), no CDR3, stop codons, out-of-frame junctions, or ambiguous translated residues. V3J clonotypes were defined as sequences sharing the same inferred V gene, J gene, and CDR3 amino acid sequence. Percentage overlap between repertoires was computed as shared unique clonotypes divided by the size of the smaller repertoire. Richness of each repertoire was evaluated using RTK rarefaction, the Chao1 estimator, and Recon v2.1 estimates of unobserved clonotypes. Generation probabilities for all TCRbeta clonotypes obtained by the gDNA method from several donors were computed using OLGA. Sourced from immuneACCESS, this table was stored by TCRdb with only in-frame sequences that have V and J called. A share of the clones is absent; for the studies checked, an unresolved V gene accounts for under half, and the remainder has no known explanation. V, J and clone size derive from that table, while D and trimming were established from the DNA sequence. The sample yields about 1,800,000 clones; 85% to 95% were counted once. Approximately 1% of the sample is held by the ten biggest clonotypes.

CD8 naive samples were CD45RO-negative cells positively selected for CCR7, giving a CD45RA+CCR7+ population that excluded TemRA cells. The donors were healthy, HIV-negative adults with no recently reported acute infections or vaccinations. Every donor was a Caucasian adult residing in Nashville, Tennessee, USA. Blood was collected by leukapheresis, and PBMCs were isolated by Ficoll-Histopaque density gradient centrifugation and then cryopreserved in liquid nitrogen vapor phase. Purity and quantity of every magnetically sorted T cell population were checked by analytical flow cytometry. Each sorted fraction had its genomic DNA isolated and then quantified by UV absorbance on a Nanodrop 2000c. The CDR1 and CDR2 encoded by the germline V gene are MGHRA and YSYEKL. V is shortened by 0 bases, J by 2 bases, and the region joining them spans 7 bases. The CDR3 has 14 amino acids, counting the end cysteine and phenylalanine. The CDR3 DNA has 42 bases and is translated from base 1.

Sequencing was performed on naive CD8+ T cells sorted from blood. The sample's cell subset or site label, in plain terms: CD45RA+CCR7+. This sequence was found in a man between 18 and 35 years old in good health. The chain is assembled from TRBV4-1 and TRBJ1-1; no D segment can be confidently identified. The DNA is as follows: TGCGCCAGCAGCCAAGACCGGGGAAACACTGAAGCTTTCTTT. This is translated as CASSQDRGNTEAFF.